Sequencing of this T cell receptor beta chain was carried out in a study of cytomegalovirus exposure and HLA in healthy donors. General study findings and limits: Several of the most significant clusters appeared linked to common viral pathogens, based on a later analysis. Productive rates of about 90% or about 30% were seen for most TCR beta V segments in an earlier analysis. In vitro confirmation showed three CMV-associated chains to be CMV antigen specific.

In the PCR, 60 Vbeta and 13 Jbeta primers were used. Assay: immunoSEQ multiplex PCR; the TCRdb copy retains only in-frame clones and omits some. The sample has approximately 160,000 clones, almost 85% seen once. On this clone: What it binds is not known.

From germline, CDR1 is SGHTS and CDR2 YDEGEE. The CDR3 contains 13 residues. V was clipped by 6 bases and J by 1 base; unmatched bases: 3. Sequencing was performed on PBMCs. The TCR sequence derives from a girl aged 5 to 17 in good health and CMV-seropositive. The chain couples TRBV5-8 to TRBJ2-7, with 8 bases lining up with TRBD1. CDR3: CASMDRVSYEQYF. The CDR3 nucleotides read TGTGCCAGCATGGACAGGGTGTCCTACGAGCAGTACTTC.